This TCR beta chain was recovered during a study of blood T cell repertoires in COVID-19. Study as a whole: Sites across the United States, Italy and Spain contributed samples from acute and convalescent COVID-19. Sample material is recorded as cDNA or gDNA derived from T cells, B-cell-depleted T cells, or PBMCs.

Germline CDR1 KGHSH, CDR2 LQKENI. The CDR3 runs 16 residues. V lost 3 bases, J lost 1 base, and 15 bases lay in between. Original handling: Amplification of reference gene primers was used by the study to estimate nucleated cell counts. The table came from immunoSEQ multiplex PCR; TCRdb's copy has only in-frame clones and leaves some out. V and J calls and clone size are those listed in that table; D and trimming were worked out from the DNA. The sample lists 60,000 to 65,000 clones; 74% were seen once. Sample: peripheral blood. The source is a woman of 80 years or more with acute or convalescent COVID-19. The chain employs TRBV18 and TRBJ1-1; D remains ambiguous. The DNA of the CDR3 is TGTGCCAGCTCACCGCCAGGACTGATGGGGAACACTGAAGCTTTCTTT. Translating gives CASSPPGLMGNTEAFF.